A single sample is the source of the 8 T cell receptor beta chains below, sequenced in a study of siplizumab effects on memory and regulatory T cells (dated by TCRdb to about 2019). Libraries came from the immunoSEQ multiplex PCR assay. The clones in this table, taken by TCRdb from immuneACCESS, are in-frame only. Not every clone is retained; where verified, under half of the shortfall comes from an unresolved V gene, and the cause of the rest is unknown. The sample table records approximately 28,000 clones; around 80% of these occur just once. The top ten clones comprise around 23% of the sample. Sequenced: memory CD4+ T cells sorted from blood. The cell subset or site tag for this specimen amounts to: unstimulated CD4+ memory T cells. Receptors were obtained from a human donor in good health.

The rearrangement joins TRBV7-2 to TRBJ1-5, with D perhaps TRBD1 (5 bases). Trimming pared 1 base from V and 5 bases from J, leaving 12 bases between. The CDR3 runs 15 residues. The germline V gene encodes CDR1 SGHTA and CDR2 FQGNSA. This CDR3 reads CASSLVGAKHQPQHF. In DNA, the CDR3 is TGTGCCAGCAGCTTAGTAGGGGCGAAGCATCAGCCCCAGCATTTT.

The rearrangement uses TRBV7-9 and TRBJ1-3, with no clear D. From germline, CDR1 is SEHNR and CDR2 FQNEAQ (reference sequence). The CDR3 spans 13 residues. V lost 7 bases, J lost 4 bases, and 11 bases lay in between. This CDR3 is CASMLGSGNTIYF. The CDR3 DNA reads TGTGCCAGCATGCTGGGATCCGGAAACACCATATATTTT.

The rearrangement uses TRBV6-5 and TRBJ1-2, with D unresolved. This CDR3 has 14 residues. Trimming cost V 4 bases and J 1 base, with 10 bases left between them. Germline V gives CDR1 MNHEY, CDR2 SVGAGI. The chain's CDR3 is CASSFRQNNYGYTF. The CDR3 nucleotides read TGTGCCAGCAGTTTCAGGCAGAATAACTATGGCTACACCTTC.

This clone appeared once. V and J are TRBV12-5 and TRBJ1-4, with TRBD1 as a possible D gene (6 bases). Trimming pared 0 bases from V and 14 bases from J, leaving 7 bases between. CDR3 length equals 11 residues. The V gene's germline CDR1 is LGHNT and CDR2 FRNRAP. The CDR3 nucleotides are TGTGCTAGTGGTTTGGTAGACAGGCTGTTTTTT. Its translation is CASGLVDRLFF.

The chain carries TRBV19 and TRBJ2-7, with 8 bases matching TRBD1. After removal of 6 bases from V and 3 bases from J, the junction contained 10 bases not matched to a gene. The CDR3 is 15 residues long. Germline values: CDR1 LNHDA, CDR2 SQIVND (reference sequence). The CDR3 DNA reads TGTGCCAGTAGACTAACCGGGACAGGCAACTACGAGCAGTACTTC. Its translation is CASRLTGTGNYEQYF.

The chain is built from TRBV5-3 and TRBJ2-1; 11 bases map to TRBD2. TRBV5-3 qualifies as an ORF whose function is uncertain. J lost 4 bases, V lost 1 base, and 13 bases had no gene match. The CDR3 sequence is 19 residues long. CDR3 amino acids: CARSLSCKSRTSGYNEQFF. DNA of the CDR3: TGTGCCAGAAGCTTGAGCTGTAAAAGTCGGACTAGCGGGTACAATGAGCAGTTCTTC.

V usage is TRBV23-1 and J usage is TRBJ2-7; weak D call: TRBD2 (5 bases). TRBV23-1 is designated an ORF whose function remains uncertain. V dropped 4 bases and J dropped 7 bases, with 17 bases sitting between them. The CDR3 loop spans 14 amino acids. Here the CDR3 DNA reads TGCGCCAGCAGTCGATATCGTAACAGCGGTGAGCAGTACTTC. As protein: CASSRYRNSGEQYF.

The chain recombines TRBV19 with TRBJ1-2; 7 bases map to TRBD1. Germline CDR1 is LNHDA and CDR2 is SQIVND (reference sequence). The CDR3 spans 13 residues. The trim removed 9 bases at V and 8 bases at J, leaving 12 bases unmatched. The CDR3 nucleotides read TGTGCCAGCGGGCGTCAGGGGGTAGGCGGCTACACCTTC. Residues: CASGRQGVGGYTF.